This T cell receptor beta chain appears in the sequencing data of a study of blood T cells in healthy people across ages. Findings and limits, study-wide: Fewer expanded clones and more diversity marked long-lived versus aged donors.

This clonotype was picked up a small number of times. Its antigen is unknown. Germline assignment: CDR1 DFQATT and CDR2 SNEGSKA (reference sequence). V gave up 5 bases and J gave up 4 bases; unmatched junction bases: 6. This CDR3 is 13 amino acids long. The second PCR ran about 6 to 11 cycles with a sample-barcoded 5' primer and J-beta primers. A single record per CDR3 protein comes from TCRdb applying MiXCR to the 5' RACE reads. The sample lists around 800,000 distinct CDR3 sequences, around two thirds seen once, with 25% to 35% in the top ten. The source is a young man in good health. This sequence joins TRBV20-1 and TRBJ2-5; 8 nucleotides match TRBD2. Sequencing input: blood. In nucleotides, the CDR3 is TGCAGTGCTCCCGGGACTAGAGGAGAGACCCAGTACTTC. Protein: CSAPGTRGETQYF.